The 9 T cell receptor beta chains given below trace back to one sample, sequenced in a study of T cell responses to AZD1222 COVID-19 vaccine. Assay used: immunoSEQ multiplex PCR; TCRdb lists only in-frame clones, some missing. Of approximately 100,000 clones detected, 70% to 90% appear once; the ten largest clones hold roughly 15%. The sample here was peripheral blood, taken on day 0 of AZD1222 vaccination. These receptors were collected from an adult in good health.

The chain uses TRBV7-8 and TRBJ1-2; unclear D gene. The CDR3 consists of 14 residues. Germline CDR1 is SGHVS and CDR2 is FQNEAQ. The V and J ends lost 1 base and 5 bases respectively, with 11 bases between them. The DNA for the CDR3 is TGTGCCAGCAGCTTAGGAGACATAAATTATGGCTACACCTTC. Its protein is CASSLGDINYGYTF. The whole variable domain, filled in from reference TRBV7-8 and TRBJ1-2, reads GAGVSQSPRYKVAKRGQDVALRCDPISGHVSLFWYQQALGQGPEFLTYFQNEAQLDKSGLPSDRFFAERPEGSVSTLKIQRTQQEDSAVYLCASSLGDINYGYTFGSGTRLTVV.

The chain couples TRBV25-1 to TRBJ1-2; D remains unclear. Germline V CDR1 and CDR2: MGHDK, SYGVNS. The CDR3 has 14 residues. V was pared by 3 bases and J by 8 bases, with 16 bases between. CDR3 sequence (DNA): TGTGCCAGCAGTGAGTTTACAGCGGCTGGGGGCTACACCTTC. Amino acids: CASSEFTAAGGYTF.

This rearrangement joins TRBV7-8 to TRBJ2-3; D unclear. Germline V gene sequence: CDR1 SGHVS, CDR2 FQNEAQ. Trimming shortened V by 1 base and J by 6 bases, and 11 bases separated the two germline ends. The CDR3 sequence is 14 residues long. The CDR3 is CASSLVPLGDTQYF. The CDR3 DNA reads as TGTGCCAGCAGCTTAGTCCCCTTGGGGGATACGCAGTATTTT.

This sequence joins TRBV29-1 and TRBJ1-1; D is unresolved. Trimming took 7 bases from V and 2 from J, leaving 5 bases between them. Germline CDR1 is SQVTM and CDR2 is ANQGSEA. CDR3 length equals 10 residues. The CDR3 protein is CSAKNTEAFF. The CDR3 DNA follows: TGCAGCGCAAAAAACACTGAAGCTTTCTTT.

The V and J genes are TRBV3-1 (or the pseudogene TRBV3-2) and TRBJ2-3, with TRBD2 matching over 15 bases. With 2 bases clipped from V and 1 base from J, the junction kept 4 bases outside the gene matches. Germline values: CDR1 LGHDT, CDR2 YNNKEL (reference sequence). The CDR3 runs to 18 residues. The CDR3 loop reads CASSQRTSGGDGTDTQYF. CDR3 coding DNA: TGTGCCAGCAGCCAAAGGACTAGCGGGGGGGACGGCACAGATACGCAGTATTTT.

The chain has TRBV10-3 and TRBJ2-5; 7 bases agree with TRBD1. The germline CDR1 and CDR2 sequences are ENHRY and SYGVKD. V shed 2 bases, J shed 2 bases, and the junction held 8 bases outside the gene matches. The length of the CDR3 is 16 residues. The CDR3 sequence is CAISETGQAKQETQYF. The CDR3 nucleotides read TGTGCCATCAGTGAGACTGGACAGGCCAAACAAGAGACCCAGTACTTC.

The chain links TRBV7-2 to TRBJ2-5; the D gene could be TRBD1 or TRBD2 (5 bases each). Germline-derived CDR1 and CDR2 are SGHTA and FQGNSA. This CDR3 comprises 14 residues. V gave up 4 bases and J gave up 4 bases, with 13 bases separating them. The CDR3 nucleotides are TGTGCCAGCAGCTCACTCCGGGACCTAGAGACCCAGTACTTC. As protein: CASSSLRDLETQYF.

This clone was detected once. V usage is TRBV6-2 or TRBV6-3 and J usage is TRBJ2-7, with D unresolved. Germline CDR1 and CDR2: MNHEY and SVGEGT. The CDR3 runs to 13 residues. V was trimmed by 0 bases and J by 3 bases, leaving 6 bases between them. The CDR3 sequence is CASSYSGIYEQYF. Written as DNA, the CDR3 is TGTGCCAGCAGTTACTCGGGAATCTACGAGCAGTACTTC.

The rearrangement uses TRBV5-1 and TRBJ1-4, with D unresolved. Germline V CDR1 and CDR2: SGHRS, YFSETQ. The CDR3 is 13 amino acids. V lost 2 bases to trimming and J lost 6 bases, with 8 bases between them. CDR3 region: CASSLLVDEKLFF. The CDR3 coding sequence is TGCGCCAGCAGCTTATTAGTTGATGAAAAACTGTTTTTT. Using reference TRBV5-1 and TRBJ1-4 for the parts outside the CDR3, the full variable domain is KAGVTQTPRYLIKTRGQQVTLSCSPISGHRSVSWYQQTPGQGLQFLFEYFSETQRNKGNFPGRFSGRQFSNSRSEMNVSTLELGDSALYLCASSLLVDEKLFFGSGTQLSVL.